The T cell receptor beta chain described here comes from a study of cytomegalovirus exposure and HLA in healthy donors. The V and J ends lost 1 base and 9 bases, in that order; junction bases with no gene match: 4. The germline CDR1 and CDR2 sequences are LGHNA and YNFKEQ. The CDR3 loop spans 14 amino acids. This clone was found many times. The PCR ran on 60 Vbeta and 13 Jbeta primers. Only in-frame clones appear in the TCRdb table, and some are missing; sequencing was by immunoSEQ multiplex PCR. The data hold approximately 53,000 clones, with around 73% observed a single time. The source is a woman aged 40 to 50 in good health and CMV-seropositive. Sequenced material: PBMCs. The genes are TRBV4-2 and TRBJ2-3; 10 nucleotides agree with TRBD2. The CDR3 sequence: CASSQASGGGTQYF. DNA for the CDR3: TGTGCCAGCAGCCAAGCTAGCGGGGGCGGAACGCAGTATTTT.